The T cell receptor (beta chain) under discussion was sequenced for a study of blood T cell repertoires in COVID-19. V shed 3 bases and J shed 5 bases, with 16 bases lying between them. The germline gives CDR1 SGHTA, CDR2 FQGNSA. The CDR3 runs to 15 residues. TCRdb's copy holds only in-frame clones and misses some; the assay was immunoSEQ multiplex PCR. The sample lists 150,000 or so clones; around nine tenths were seen once. The clonotype originates from a woman in her sixties or seventies with acute or convalescent COVID-19. Sequencing was performed on peripheral blood. The chain combines TRBV7-2 with TRBJ2-5, with a possible D match to TRBD1 (6 bases). CDR3 in amino acids: CASSFDTGFLETQYF. The CDR3, as DNA: TGTGCCAGCAGCTTCGATACAGGGTTCCTGGAGACCCAGTACTTC.